This T cell receptor (beta chain) appears in the sequencing data of a study of T-cell memory formation after mild COVID-19. The ends were cut back, 2 bases at V and 4 bases at J, with 8 bases in the middle. The CDR3 totals 13 residues. Germline V gene sequence: CDR1 SNHLY, CDR2 FYNNEI. MiXCR, run by TCRdb on the 5' RACE reads, gives a single entry per CDR3 protein. The sample consists of 450,000 to 650,000 distinct CDR3 sequences, roughly 20% of them appearing once. This sequence was found in an adult woman who had mild COVID-19 (a few samples of this study predate the infection). Cell type and time point are not known. This rearrangement joins TRBV2 to TRBJ1-2; unclear D gene. The sample was PBMCs or a T cell subset sorted from them (not recorded which). This CDR3 reads CASSEKGGYGYTF. In nucleotides, the CDR3 is TGTGCCAGCAGTGAAAAGGGCGGCTATGGCTACACCTTC.